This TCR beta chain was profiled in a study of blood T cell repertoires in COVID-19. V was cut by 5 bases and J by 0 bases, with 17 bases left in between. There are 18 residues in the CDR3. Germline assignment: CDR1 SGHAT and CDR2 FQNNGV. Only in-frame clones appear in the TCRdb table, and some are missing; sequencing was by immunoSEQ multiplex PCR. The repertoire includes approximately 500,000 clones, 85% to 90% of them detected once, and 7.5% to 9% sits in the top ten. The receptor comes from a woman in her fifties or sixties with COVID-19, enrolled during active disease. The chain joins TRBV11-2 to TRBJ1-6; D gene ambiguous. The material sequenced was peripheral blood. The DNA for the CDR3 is TGTGCCAGCAGCCTACGGTCTGGAGGGAGCTCCTATAATTCACCCCTCCACTTT. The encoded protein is CASSLRSGGSSYNSPLHF.